The present T cell receptor (beta chain) was sequenced within a study of CD8 T cells in ankylosing spondylitis. On this clonotype itself: Its antigen is not identified.

By quantitative 5'-RACE with molecular barcodes, the TCR beta libraries were made. TCRdb analysed the 5' RACE reads with MiXCR anew, one entry per CDR3 protein. The sample includes 30,000 to 45,000 distinct CDR3 sequences, about 11% of them seen just once. Broader study findings: Typical of ankylosing spondylitis blood, it appeared, was a TCR beta motif of 7 or 8 highly homologous variants. Disease-linked clones were reportedly significantly enriched in matched ankylosing spondylitis synovial fluid. CD8+ cells made up the disease-linked clones, which were relatively rare in peripheral blood.

Trimming pared 1 base from V and 12 bases from J, leaving 13 bases between. The CDR3 totals 13 residues. CDR1 and CDR2 from the germline V gene are SEHNR and FQNEAQ (reference sequence). The sequence was collected from a male donor with ankylosing spondylitis. V usage is TRBV7-9 and J usage is TRBJ2-1, with D perhaps matching TRBD2 (5 bases). Sequenced input: synovial fluid, either unsorted or a sorted T cell fraction (not recorded which). CDR3 residues: CASSLGERLAQFF. The DNA for the CDR3 is TGTGCCAGCAGCTTAGGGGAACGGCTAGCGCAGTTCTTC. The full variable domain, in which reference TRBV7-9 and TRBJ2-1 provide the parts outside the CDR3, is DTGVSQNPRHKITKRGQNVTFRCDPISEHNRLYWYRQTLGQGPEFLTYFQNEAQLEKSRLLSDRFSAERPKGSFSTLEIQRTEQGDSAMYLCASSLGERLAQFFGPGTRLTVL.